This T cell receptor beta chain was sequenced in a study of regulatory T cells in long-lasting Graves disease (dated by TCRdb to 2020 to 2023). About the full investigation: Persistent Graves' disease was defined as persistently positive TSH receptor autoantibodies together with antithyroid drug treatment for over 5 years. Peripheral blood TCR sequencing and RNA sequencing compared persistent Graves' disease patients with newly diagnosed Graves' disease patients. The study was conducted in China and was registered as a clinical trial. TCR sequencing covered 13 persistent and roughly 20 newly diagnosed Graves' disease patients, some 33 samples in total. Persistent Graves' disease patients in the clinical cohort had taken antithyroid drugs for roughly ten years on average. Overall results and qualifications from the work: Peripheral blood alone was examined, since thyroid tissue, which constituted the primary lesion, could not be accessed. The authors noted that the small sample size was a limitation that may lower accuracy. Sequencing and analysis were limited to the TCR beta chain. Persistent Graves' disease patients showed lower TCR Shannon entropy and fewer highly expanded clones than newly diagnosed patients, suggesting clonal expansion. A larger number of public clonotypes was shared among persistent patients (fewer than 3,000) than among newly diagnosed patients (over 850). Persistent disease showed preferential use of TRBV28, TRBJ1-2 and TRBJ2-5, whereas newly diagnosed disease favored TRBV20-1 and TRBJ2-1.

In regard to this clonotype: Its target antigen remains unknown. No much larger clonotype is one base removed from it; base qualities were not supplied.

Libraries were prepared through multiplex PCR. These reads were obtained on an Illumina HiSeq 4000. To build TCR beta libraries, CDR3 regions were amplified by Arm-PCR using iRepertoire HTBI primers. Gel purification was performed on PCR products prior to sequencing. The paper's processing steps were these. Gene usage analysis of CDR3 amino acid clonotypes used the 60 to 75 TRBV and around 14 TRBJ segments found across samples. COPE and FqMerger were used to merge filtered high-quality paired reads into contigs. BLAST was used to align contigs to IMGT TRBV, TRBD and TRBJ reference genes, and CDR3 was defined according to IMGT. Any clonotype with a frequency above 0.1% was counted as a highly expanded clone. Repertoire diversity was measured by Shannon entropy, and V-J evenness by the Gini coefficient. A clonotype found in more than one individual was treated as public. The public reads were reprocessed in TCRdb via fastp at Q25 and MiXCR, keeping in-frame beta chains. Each record represents a unique CDR3 protein, reported with the most common genes and DNA among its rows. These V and J calls rely on TCRdb rather than the paper's analysis. The sample profile shows about 460,000 distinct CDR3 sequences; about 20% of them were found once. About an eighth of the sample comes from the top ten.

In the paper's terms, the time point label means: persistent/refractory GD, antithyroid drugs over 5 years with positive TRAb. For both TCR sequencing and RNA sequencing, RNA was extracted from PBMCs using TRIzol. The diagnosis of Graves' disease was made according to American Thyroid Association guidelines. The patients came from an endocrinology department in Xi'an, China. From each patient, around 9 milliliters of peripheral blood was collected into an EDTA anticoagulant tube. PBMCs were isolated by Ficoll Paque Plus density gradient separation without further T cell sorting. RNA quality was checked with an Agilent 2100 Bioanalyzer and agarose gel, and concentration with a NanoDrop 2000. The junction carries 16 bases between V and J, which are trimmed by 10 bases and 0 bases respectively. The CDR3, from cysteine to phenylalanine, totals 14 residues. The read is trimmed to its CDR3 DNA, 42 bases read in frame from base 1. Sequences SNHLY (CDR1) and FYNNEI (CDR2) are obtained from the germline V gene.

This receptor was taken from a female donor with Graves disease. The sequencing here drew on peripheral blood mononuclear cells (PBMCs), taken when the disease was refractory, from a patient treated with antithyroid drugs. The chain couples TRBV2 to TRBJ2-7; the D gene assignment is ambiguous. The DNA sequence is TGTGCCATCCATGCCAGTTTGTTCTCCTACGAGCAGTACTTC. Its translation is CAIHASLFSYEQYF.